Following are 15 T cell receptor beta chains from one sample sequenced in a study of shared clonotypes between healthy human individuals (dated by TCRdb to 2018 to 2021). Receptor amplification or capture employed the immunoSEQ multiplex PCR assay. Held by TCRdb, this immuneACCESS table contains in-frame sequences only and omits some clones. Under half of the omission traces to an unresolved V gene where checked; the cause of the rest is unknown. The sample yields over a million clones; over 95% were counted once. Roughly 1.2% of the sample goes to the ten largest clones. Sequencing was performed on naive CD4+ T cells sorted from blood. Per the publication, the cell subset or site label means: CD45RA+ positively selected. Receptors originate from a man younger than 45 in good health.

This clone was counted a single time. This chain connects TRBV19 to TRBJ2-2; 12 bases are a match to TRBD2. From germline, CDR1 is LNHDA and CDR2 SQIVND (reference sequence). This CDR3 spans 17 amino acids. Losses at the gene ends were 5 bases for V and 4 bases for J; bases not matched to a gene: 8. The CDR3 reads CASSQLAGGPGTGELFF. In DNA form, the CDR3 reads TGTGCCAGTAGTCAGCTAGCGGGAGGGCCGGGCACCGGGGAGCTGTTTTTT.

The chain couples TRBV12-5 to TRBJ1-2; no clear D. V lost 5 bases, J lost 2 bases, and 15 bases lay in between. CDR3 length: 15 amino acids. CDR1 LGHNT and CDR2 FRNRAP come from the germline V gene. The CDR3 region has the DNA TGTGCTAGTGGTGACAACAGCGGTGCCAACTATGGCTACACCTTC. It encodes CASGDNSGANYGYTF.

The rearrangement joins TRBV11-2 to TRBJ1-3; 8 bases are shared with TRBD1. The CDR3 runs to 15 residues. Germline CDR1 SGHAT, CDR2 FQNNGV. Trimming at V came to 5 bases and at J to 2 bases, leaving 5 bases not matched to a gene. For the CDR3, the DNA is TGTGCCAGCAGCCCCCGGACAGGGACTGGAAACACCATATATTTT. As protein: CASSPRTGTGNTIYF. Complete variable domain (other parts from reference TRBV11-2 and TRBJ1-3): EAGVAQSPRYKIIEKRQSVAFWCNPISGHATLYWYQQILGQGPKLLIQFQNNGVVDDSQLPKDRFSAERLKGVDSTLKIQPAKLEDSAVYLCASSPRTGTGNTIYFGEGSWLTVV.

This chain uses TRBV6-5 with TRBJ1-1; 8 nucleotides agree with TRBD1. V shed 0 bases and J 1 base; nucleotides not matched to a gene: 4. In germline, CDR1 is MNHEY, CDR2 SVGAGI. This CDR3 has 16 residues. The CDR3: CASSYSGDRPNTEAFF. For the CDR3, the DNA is TGTGCCAGCAGTTACTCGGGGGACAGGCCGAACACTGAAGCTTTCTTT.

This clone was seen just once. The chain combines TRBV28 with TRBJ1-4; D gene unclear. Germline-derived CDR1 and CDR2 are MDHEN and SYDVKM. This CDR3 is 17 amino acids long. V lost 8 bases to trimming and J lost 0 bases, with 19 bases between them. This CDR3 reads CASSSPDGGATNEKLFF. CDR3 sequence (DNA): TGTGCCAGCTCCAGCCCGGACGGAGGAGCAACTAATGAAAAACTGTTTTTT. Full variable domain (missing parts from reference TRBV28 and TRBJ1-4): DVKVTQSSRYLVKRTGEKVFLECVQDMDHENMFWYRQDPGLGLRLIYFSYDVKMKEKGDIPEGYSVSREKKERFSLILESASTNQTSMYLCASSSPDGGATNEKLFFGSGTQLSVL.

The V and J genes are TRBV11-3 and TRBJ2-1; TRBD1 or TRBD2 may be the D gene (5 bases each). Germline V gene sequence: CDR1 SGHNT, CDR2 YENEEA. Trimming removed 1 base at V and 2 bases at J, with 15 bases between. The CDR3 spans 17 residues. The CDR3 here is CASSLAAGRATYNEQFF. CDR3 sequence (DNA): TGTGCCAGCAGCTTAGCCGCAGGGCGGGCGACCTACAATGAGCAGTTCTTC.

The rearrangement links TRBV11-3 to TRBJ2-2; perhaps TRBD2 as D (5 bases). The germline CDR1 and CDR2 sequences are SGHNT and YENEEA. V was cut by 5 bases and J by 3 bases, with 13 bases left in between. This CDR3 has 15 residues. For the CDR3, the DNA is TGTGCCAGCAGCAAAACTAGAACGGACACCGGGGAGCTGTTTTTT. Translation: CASSKTRTDTGELFF.

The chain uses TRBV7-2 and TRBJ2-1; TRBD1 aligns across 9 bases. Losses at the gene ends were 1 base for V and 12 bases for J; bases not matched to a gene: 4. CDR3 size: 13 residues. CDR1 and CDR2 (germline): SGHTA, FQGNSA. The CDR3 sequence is CASSLGPDRGQFF. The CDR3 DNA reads TGTGCCAGCAGCTTAGGCCCGGACAGGGGGCAGTTCTTC.

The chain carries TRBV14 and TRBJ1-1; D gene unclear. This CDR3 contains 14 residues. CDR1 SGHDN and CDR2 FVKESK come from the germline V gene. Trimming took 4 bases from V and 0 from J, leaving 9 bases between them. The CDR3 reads CASSRNTVNTEAFF. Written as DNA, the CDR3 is TGTGCCAGCAGCCGAAACACCGTGAACACTGAAGCTTTCTTT.

CDR3: CASGLPWEQYF. The CDR3 DNA reads TGTGCCAGCGGATTACCCTGGGAGCAGTACTTC. The chain combines TRBV28 with TRBJ2-7; D uncertain. V lost 8 bases and J lost 7, with 12 bases in between. This CDR3 comprises 11 residues. CDR1 MDHEN and CDR2 SYDVKM come from the germline V gene.

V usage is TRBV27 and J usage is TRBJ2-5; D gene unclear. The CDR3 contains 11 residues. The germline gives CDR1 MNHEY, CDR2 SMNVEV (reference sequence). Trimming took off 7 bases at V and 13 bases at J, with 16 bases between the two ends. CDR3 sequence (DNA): TGTGCCAGCAACCCTCAAGGGATTCTGTACTTC. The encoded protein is CASNPQGILYF.

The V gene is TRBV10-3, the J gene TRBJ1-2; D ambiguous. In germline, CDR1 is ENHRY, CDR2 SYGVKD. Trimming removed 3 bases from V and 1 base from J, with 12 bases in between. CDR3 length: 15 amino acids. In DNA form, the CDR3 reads TGTGCCATCAGTGATTCACCCAGCCTTAACTATGGCTACACCTTC. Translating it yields CAISDSPSLNYGYTF.

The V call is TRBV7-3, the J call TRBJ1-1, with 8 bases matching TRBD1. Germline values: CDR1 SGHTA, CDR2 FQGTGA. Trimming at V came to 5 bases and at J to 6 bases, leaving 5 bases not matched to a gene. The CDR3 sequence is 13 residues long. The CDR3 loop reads CASSQDRGAEAFF. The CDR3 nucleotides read TGTGCCAGCAGCCAAGACAGGGGTGCTGAAGCTTTCTTT. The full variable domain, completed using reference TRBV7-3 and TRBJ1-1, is GAGVSQTPSNKVTEKGKYVELRCDPISGHTALYWYRQSLGQGPEFLIYFQGTGAADDSGLPNDRFFAVRPEGSVSTLKIQRTERGDSAVYLCASSQDRGAEAFFGQGTRLTVV.

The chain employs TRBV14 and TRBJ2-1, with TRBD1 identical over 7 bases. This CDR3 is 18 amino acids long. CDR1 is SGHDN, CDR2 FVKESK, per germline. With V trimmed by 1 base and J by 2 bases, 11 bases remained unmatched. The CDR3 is CASSQGGVGQGAYNEQFF. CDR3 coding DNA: TGTGCCAGCAGCCAAGGGGGCGTGGGGCAGGGGGCCTACAATGAGCAGTTCTTC.

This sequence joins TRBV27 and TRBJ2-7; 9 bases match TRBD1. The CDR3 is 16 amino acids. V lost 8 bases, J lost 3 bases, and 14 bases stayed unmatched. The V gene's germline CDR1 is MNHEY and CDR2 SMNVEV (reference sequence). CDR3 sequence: CASLKTTGGAIYEQYF. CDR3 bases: TGTGCCAGCCTTAAGACAACAGGGGGCGCGATCTACGAGCAGTACTTC.